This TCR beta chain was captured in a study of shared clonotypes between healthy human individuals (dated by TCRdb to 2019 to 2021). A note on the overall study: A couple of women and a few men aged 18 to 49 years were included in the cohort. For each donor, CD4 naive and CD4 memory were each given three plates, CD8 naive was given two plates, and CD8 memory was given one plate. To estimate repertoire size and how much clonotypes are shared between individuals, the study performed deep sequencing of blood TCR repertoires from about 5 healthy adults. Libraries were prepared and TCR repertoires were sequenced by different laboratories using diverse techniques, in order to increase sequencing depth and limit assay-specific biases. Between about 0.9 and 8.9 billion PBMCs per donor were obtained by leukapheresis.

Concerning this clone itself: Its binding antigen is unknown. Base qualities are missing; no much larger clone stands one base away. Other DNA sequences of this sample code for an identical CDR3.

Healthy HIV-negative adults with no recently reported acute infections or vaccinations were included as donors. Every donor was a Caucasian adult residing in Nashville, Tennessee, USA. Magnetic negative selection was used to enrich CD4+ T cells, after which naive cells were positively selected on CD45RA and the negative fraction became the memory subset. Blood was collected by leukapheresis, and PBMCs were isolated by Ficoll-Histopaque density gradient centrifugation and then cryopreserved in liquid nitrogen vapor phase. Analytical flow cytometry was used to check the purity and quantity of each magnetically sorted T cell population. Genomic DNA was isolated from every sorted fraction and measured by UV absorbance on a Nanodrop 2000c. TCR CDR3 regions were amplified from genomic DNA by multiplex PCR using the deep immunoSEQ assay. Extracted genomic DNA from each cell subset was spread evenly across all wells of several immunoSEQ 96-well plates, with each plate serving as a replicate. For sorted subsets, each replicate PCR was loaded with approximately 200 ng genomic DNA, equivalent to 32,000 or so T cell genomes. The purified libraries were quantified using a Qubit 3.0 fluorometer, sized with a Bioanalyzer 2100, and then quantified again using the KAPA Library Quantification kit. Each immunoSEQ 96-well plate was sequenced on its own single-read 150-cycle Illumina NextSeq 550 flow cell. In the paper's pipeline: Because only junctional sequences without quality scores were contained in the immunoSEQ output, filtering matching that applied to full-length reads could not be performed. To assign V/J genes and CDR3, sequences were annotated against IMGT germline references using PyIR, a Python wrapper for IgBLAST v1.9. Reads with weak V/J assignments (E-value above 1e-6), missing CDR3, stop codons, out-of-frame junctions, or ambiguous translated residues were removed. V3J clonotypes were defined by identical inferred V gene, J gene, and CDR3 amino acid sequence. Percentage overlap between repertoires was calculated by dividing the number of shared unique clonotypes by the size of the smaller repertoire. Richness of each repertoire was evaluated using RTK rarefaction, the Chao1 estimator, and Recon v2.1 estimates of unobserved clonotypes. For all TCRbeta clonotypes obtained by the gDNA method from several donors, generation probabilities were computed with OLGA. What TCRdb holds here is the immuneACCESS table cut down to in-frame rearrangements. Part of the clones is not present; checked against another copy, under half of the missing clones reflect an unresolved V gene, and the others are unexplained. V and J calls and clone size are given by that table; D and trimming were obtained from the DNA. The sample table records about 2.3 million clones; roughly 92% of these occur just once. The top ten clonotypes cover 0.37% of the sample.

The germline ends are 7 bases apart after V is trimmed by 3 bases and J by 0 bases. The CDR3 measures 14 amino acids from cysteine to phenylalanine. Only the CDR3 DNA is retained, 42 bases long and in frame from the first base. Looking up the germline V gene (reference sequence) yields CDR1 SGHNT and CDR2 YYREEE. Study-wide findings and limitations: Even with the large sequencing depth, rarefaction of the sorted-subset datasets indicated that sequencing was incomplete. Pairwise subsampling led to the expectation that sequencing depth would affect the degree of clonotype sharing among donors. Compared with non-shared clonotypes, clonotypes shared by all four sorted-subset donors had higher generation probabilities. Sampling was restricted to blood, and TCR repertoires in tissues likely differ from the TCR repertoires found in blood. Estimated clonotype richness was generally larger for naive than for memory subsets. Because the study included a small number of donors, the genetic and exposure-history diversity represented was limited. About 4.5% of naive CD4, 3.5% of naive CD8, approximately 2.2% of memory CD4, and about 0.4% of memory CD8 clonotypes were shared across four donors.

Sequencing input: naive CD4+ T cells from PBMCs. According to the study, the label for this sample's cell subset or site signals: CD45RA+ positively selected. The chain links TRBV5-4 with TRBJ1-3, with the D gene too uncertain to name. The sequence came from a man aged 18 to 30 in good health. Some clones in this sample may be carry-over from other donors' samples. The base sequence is TGTGCCAGCAGCTACCCCGGCTCTGGAAACACCATATATTTT. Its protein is CASSYPGSGNTIYF.